This T cell receptor (beta chain) was found in a study of shared clonotypes between healthy human individuals. Study findings and constraints: Naive subsets tended to show greater estimated richness than memory subsets.

A remark on this clone: Its antigen is unidentified.

A CD45RA+ naive subset and a CD45RA-negative memory subset were split from CD4+ cells. Clones were read by immunoSEQ multiplex PCR, and TCRdb kept only the in-frame ones, dropping some. The data show 600,000 to 750,000 clones, with around 70% seen just once and approximately 2% held by the top ten. The CDR3 is 14 residues long. The germline V gene has CDR1 MNHNS and CDR2 SASEGT. V lost 5 bases to trimming and J lost 4 bases; unmatched junction nucleotides: 8. Sequenced input: memory CD4+ T cells sorted from blood. Subset noted: CD45RA-negative fraction. The chain carries TRBV6-1 and TRBJ2-7; 7 nucleotides match TRBD2. This sequence originates from a woman aged 30 to 39 in good health. The CDR3 reads CASSSNPGRYEQYF. The CDR3 nucleotides read TGTGCCAGCAGTTCCAACCCCGGGAGGTACGAGCAGTACTTC.